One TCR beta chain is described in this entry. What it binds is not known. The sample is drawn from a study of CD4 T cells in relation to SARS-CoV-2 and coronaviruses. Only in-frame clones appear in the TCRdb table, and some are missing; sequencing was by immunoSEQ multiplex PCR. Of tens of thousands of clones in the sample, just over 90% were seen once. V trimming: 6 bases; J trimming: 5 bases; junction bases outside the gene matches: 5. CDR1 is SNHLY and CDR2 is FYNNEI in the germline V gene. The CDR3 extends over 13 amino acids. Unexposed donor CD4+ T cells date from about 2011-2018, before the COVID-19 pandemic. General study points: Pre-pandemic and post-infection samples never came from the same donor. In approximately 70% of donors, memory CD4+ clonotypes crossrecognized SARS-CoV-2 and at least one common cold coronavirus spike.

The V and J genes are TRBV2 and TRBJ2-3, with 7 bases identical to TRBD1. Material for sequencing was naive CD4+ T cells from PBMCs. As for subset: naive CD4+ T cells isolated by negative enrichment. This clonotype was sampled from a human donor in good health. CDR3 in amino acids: CASSEQGQDTQYF. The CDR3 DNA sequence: TGTGCCAGCAGCGAACAGGGGCAAGATACGCAGTATTTT.